The rows below give T cell receptor beta chains drawn from one sample of a study of T cell responses to AZD1222 COVID-19 vaccine. Method: immunoSEQ multiplex PCR; TCRdb's copy keeps in-frame clones and lacks some. This sample has 150,000 to 200,000 clones, with roughly 87% found just once. The specimen was peripheral blood, collected on day 0 of AZD1222 vaccination. The origin of the receptors is an adult in good health. Each CDR3 is given without its conserved first and last residue.

>TRBV3-1/TRBV3-2|TRBJ1-4
ASSQVGGMGEKLF
>TRBV15|TRBJ1-1
ATSFGGFTEAF
>TRBV19|TRBJ2-7
ASSIGRSFLYEQY
>TRBV28|TRBJ2-1
ASKSPHEQF
>TRBV7-3|TRBJ2-3
ASSFSEGGTQY
>TRBV2|TRBJ2-6
ASSEARTGANVLT
>TRBV6-2/TRBV6-3|TRBJ2-7
ASSYRTSGSFVQY
>TRBV5-1|TRBJ2-1
ASSPARGYEQF
>TRBV18|TRBJ2-3
ASSPSTDTQY
>TRBV29-1|TRBJ1-2
SAASLGAVNGYT
>TRBV7-9|TRBJ1-4
ASSPGTGWTNEKLF
>TRBV18|TRBJ1-2
ASSPPLRIGNRGSYNYGYT
>TRBV30|TRBJ2-3
AWRDYPAPQY
>TRBV27|TRBJ2-2
ASSLLTSGSTGELF
>TRBV14|TRBJ1-3
ASSQERVVGNTIY
>TRBV10-3|TRBJ2-1
AISRLAQDNEQF
>TRBV30|TRBJ2-5
AWSVQGTQY
>TRBV3-1/TRBV3-2|TRBJ2-2
ASSQMDRGHGELF
>TRBV20-1|TRBJ1-4
SAGEREKLF
>TRBV30|TRBJ1-4
AWTGQGGEKLF
>TRBV24-1|TRBJ1-1
ATSWGVVEAF
>TRBV28|TRBJ2-1
ASLEGGSGNEQF
>TRBV5-1|TRBJ2-3
ASSLSTGADTQY
>TRBV7-8|TRBJ2-7
ASSSFTGEIPVEQY
>TRBV5-4|TRBJ2-3
ASSLSVGSTDTQY
>TRBV6-5|TRBJ1-2
ASMGQGVSGYT
>TRBV21-1|TRBJ2-6
ARRTGAPAGANVLT
>TRBV25-1|TRBJ2-3
ASTTAGPQADTQY
>TRBV5-1|TRBJ1-1
ASSLLTVNTEAF
>TRBV19|TRBJ2-1
ASTPRNSGSSEQF
>TRBV2|TRBJ1-2
ASNREANYGYT
>TRBV19|TRBJ1-1
ASTLTGGGGTEAF
>TRBV9|TRBJ2-4
ASSVGNLNIQY
>TRBV18|TRBJ1-5
ASSPGGARSNQPQH
>TRBV14|TRBJ2-7
ASSQYRGYEQY
>TRBV2|TRBJ1-1
ASSDLGVTEAF
>TRBV19|TRBJ2-7
ASLSDRVTYEQY
>TRBV7-9|TRBJ1-2
ASSTLGGDYGYT
>TRBV6-5|TRBJ1-5
ASRGTVNQPQH
>TRBV2|TRBJ2-7
ASSPLYEQY
>TRBV18|TRBJ1-6
ASSLDRLNSPLH
>TRBV7-2|TRBJ2-3
ASRSPGQGTDTQY
>TRBV4-1|TRBJ1-2
ASSLMTGDYGYT
>TRBV19|TRBJ2-1
ASRGTGANEQF
>TRBV27|TRBJ1-2
ASSSPGVGEVNYGYT
>TRBV19|TRBJ1-6
ASSIRQGANSPLH
>TRBV2|TRBJ1-1
ASSVGRLNTEAF
>TRBV29-1|TRBJ1-2
SVAGVDYGYT
>TRBV5-8|TRBJ1-4
ASSSGRSNEKLF
>TRBV5-1|TRBJ1-3
ASSPGPGGGNTIY
>TRBV24-1|TRBJ2-2
ATSSTRTVGTGELF
>TRBV28|TRBJ2-7
ASRRTTGTEQY
>TRBV5-1|TRBJ2-5
ASSLAMRAGPYQETQY
>TRBV2|TRBJ2-3
ASRGTGGTDTQY
>TRBV27|TRBJ2-1
ASSLLRDRANEQF
>TRBV7-2|TRBJ2-7
ASSLGPGTGTYEQY
>TRBV27|TRBJ1-5
ASSPIDRTRQPQH
>TRBV15|TRBJ1-2
ATIRRDRGFNYGYT
>TRBV28|TRBJ2-7
ASRFSGDAYEQY
>TRBV27|TRBJ2-3
ASSSWGQKTDTQY